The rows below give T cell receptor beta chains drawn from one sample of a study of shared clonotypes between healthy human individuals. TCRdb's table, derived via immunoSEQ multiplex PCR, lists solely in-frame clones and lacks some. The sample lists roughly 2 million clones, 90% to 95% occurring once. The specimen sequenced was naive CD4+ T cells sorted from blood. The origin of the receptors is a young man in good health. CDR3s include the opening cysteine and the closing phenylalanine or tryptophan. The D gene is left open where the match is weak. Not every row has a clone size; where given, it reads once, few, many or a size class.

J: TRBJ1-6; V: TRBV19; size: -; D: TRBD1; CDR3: CASRTGYNSPLHF; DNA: TGTGCCAGCCGGACAGGCTATAATTCACCCCTCCACTTT
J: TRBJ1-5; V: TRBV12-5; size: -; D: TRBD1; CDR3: CASGLGQGNQPQHF; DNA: TGTGCTAGTGGTTTGGGACAGGGGAATCAGCCCCAGCATTTT
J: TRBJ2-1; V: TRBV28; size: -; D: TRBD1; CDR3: CASSPGTGGSSSYNEQFF; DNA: TGTGCCAGCAGTCCCGGGACAGGGGGGTCGAGCTCCTACAATGAGCAGTTCTTC
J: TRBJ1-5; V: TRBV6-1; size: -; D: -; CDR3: CASSEATGGRDQPQHF; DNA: TGTGCCAGCAGTGAAGCAACCGGAGGCCGGGATCAGCCCCAGCATTTT
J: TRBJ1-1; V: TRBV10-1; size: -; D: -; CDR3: CASSDSRGATEAFF; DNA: TGCGCCAGCAGTGACTCCCGGGGGGCCACTGAAGCTTTCTTT
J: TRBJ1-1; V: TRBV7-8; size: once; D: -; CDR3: CASSLEAGWVNTEAFF; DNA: TGTGCCAGCAGCTTAGAGGCAGGGTGGGTGAACACTGAAGCTTTCTTT
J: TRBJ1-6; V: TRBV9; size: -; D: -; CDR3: CASSGRDGVVHSPLHF; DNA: TGTGCCAGCAGCGGTCGGGACGGGGTGGTCCATTCACCCCTCCACTTT
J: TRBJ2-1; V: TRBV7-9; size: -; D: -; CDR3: CASSLEQGEQFF; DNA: TGTGCCAGCAGCTTAGAGCAGGGTGAGCAGTTCTTC
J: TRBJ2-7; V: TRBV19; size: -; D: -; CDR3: CASSSVSGFHEQYF; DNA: TGTGCCAGTAGTTCCGTCTCCGGGTTCCACGAGCAGTACTTC
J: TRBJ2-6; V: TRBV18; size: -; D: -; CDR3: CASSVPGQLVSGANVLTF; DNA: TGTGCCAGCTCAGTGCCCGGACAGCTAGTCTCTGGGGCCAACGTCCTGACTTTC
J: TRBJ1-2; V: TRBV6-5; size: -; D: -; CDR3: CASSYGGRGYTF; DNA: TGTGCCAGCAGTTACGGGGGGCGAGGCTACACCTTC
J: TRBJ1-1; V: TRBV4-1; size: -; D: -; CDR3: CASSQDLGGGQKAFF; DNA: TGCGCCAGCAGCCAAGATCTTGGGGGGGGTCAGAAGGCTTTCTTT
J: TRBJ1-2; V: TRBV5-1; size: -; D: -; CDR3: CASKTTFQLNGYTF; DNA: TGCGCCAGCAAAACGACATTCCAACTCAATGGCTACACCTTC
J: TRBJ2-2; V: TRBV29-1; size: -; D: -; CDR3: CSVEADRGLFGTGELFF; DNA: TGCAGCGTTGAAGCGGATCGGGGTCTCTTCGGCACCGGGGAGCTGTTTTTT
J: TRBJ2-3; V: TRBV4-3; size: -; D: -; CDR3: CASSQGVFGTDTQYF; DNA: TGCGCCAGCAGCCAAGGTGTCTTTGGCACAGATACGCAGTATTTT
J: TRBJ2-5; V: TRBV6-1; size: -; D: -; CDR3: CASSSIRGRQETQYF; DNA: TGTGCCAGCAGTTCTATCCGGGGTCGGCAAGAGACCCAGTACTTC
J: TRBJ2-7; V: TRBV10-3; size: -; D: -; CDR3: CAISGDAYEQYF; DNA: TGTGCCATCAGCGGAGACGCCTACGAGCAGTACTTC
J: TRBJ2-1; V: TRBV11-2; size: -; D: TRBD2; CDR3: CASSFPGLAGGGYNEQFF; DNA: TGTGCCAGCAGCTTTCCGGGACTAGCGGGAGGCGGGTACAATGAGCAGTTCTTC
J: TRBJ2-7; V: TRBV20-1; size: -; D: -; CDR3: CSAFWGYEQYF; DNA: TGCAGTGCCTTCTGGGGATACGAGCAGTACTTC
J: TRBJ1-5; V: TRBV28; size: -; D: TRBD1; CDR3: CASSLYRGRNQPQHF; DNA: TGTGCCAGCAGTTTATACAGGGGCCGCAATCAGCCCCAGCATTTT
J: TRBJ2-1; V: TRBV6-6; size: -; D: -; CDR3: CASSYQGSSYNEQFF; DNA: TGTGCCAGCAGTTACCAGGGGAGCTCCTACAATGAGCAGTTCTTC
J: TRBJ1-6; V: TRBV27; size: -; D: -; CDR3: CASRGLRGPGNSPLHF; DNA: TGTGCCAGCAGGGGGCTTCGCGGCCCAGGGAATTCACCCCTCCACTTT
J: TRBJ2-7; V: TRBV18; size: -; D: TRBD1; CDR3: CASSPLPGTGRLYEQYF; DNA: TGTGCCAGCTCACCACTTCCAGGGACAGGGAGACTCTACGAGCAGTACTTC
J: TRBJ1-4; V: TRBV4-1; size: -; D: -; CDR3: CASSQGIPEKLFF; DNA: TGCGCCAGCAGCCAAGGGATACCTGAAAAACTGTTTTTT
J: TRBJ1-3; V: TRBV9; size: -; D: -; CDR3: CASSVDGAGNTIYF; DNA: TGTGCCAGCAGCGTAGATGGGGCTGGAAACACCATATATTTT
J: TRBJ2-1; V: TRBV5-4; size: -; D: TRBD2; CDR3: CASSSPGGAYNEQFF; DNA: TGTGCCAGCAGCTCCCCGGGGGGAGCCTACAATGAGCAGTTCTTC
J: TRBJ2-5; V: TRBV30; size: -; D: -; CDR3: CAWNRFQETQYF; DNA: TGTGCCTGGAACAGGTTTCAAGAGACCCAGTACTTC